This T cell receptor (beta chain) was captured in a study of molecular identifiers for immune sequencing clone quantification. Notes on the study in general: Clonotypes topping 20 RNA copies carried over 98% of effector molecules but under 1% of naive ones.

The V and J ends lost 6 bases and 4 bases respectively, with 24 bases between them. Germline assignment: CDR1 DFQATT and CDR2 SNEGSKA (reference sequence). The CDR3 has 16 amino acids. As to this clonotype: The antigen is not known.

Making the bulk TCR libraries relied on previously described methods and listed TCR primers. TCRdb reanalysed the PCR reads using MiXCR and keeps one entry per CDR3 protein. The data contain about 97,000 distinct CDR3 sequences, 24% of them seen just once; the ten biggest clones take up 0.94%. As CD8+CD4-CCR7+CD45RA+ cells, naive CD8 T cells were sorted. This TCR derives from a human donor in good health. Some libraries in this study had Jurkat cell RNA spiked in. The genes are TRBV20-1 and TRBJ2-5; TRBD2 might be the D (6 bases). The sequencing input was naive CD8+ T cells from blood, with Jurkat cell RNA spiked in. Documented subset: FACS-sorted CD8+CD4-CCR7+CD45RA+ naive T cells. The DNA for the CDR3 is TGCAGTGCAAGGGGAGGACAACCCCTGTTGGGAGAGACCCAGTACTTC. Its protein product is CSARGGQPLLGETQYF.